The 27 T cell receptor beta chains in this list originate from one sample, sequenced in a study of human thymus T cells. TCRdb keeps only in-frame clones here, not all; method: immunoSEQ multiplex PCR. The table records 75,000 to 90,000 clones, just over 95% of them present only once. Resections from corrective heart surgery supplied the thymus tissue. The source material was thymus tissue. These receptor sequences come from a boy less than two years old with a congenital heart defect but otherwise immunologically healthy.

The rearrangement uses TRBV27 and TRBJ2-3; maybe TRBD2 (5 bases). CDR1 MNHEY and CDR2 SMNVEV come from the germline V gene (reference sequence). V was trimmed by 3 bases and J by 2 bases, leaving 21 bases between them. CDR3 size: 18 residues. The CDR3 protein is CASSFYRRLAPPTDTQYF. The CDR3 nucleotides read TGTGCCAGCAGTTTCTACCGTAGGCTAGCCCCCCCCACAGATACGCAGTATTTT.

The genes are TRBV19 and TRBJ1-4, with D possibly matching TRBD1 (5 bases). This CDR3 is 16 amino acids long. Trimming stripped 6 bases from V and 0 bases from J, with 14 bases between. Germline V gene sequence: CDR1 LNHDA, CDR2 SQIVND (reference sequence). CDR3 region: CASSNTGSATNEKLFF. As DNA, the CDR3 is TGTGCCAGTAGCAATACAGGTAGCGCAACTAATGAAAAACTGTTTTTT.

CDR3 bases: TGTGCCAGCAGCCCAAGGACTAGCGGGAGCACAGATACGCAGTATTTT. As protein: CASSPRTSGSTDTQYF. This chain connects TRBV11-2 to TRBJ2-3; 11 positions agree with TRBD2. Trimming took 5 bases from V and 0 from J; bases not matched to a gene: 4. The CDR3 contains 16 residues. Per germline, CDR1 SGHAT and CDR2 FQNNGV.

The V call is TRBV11-2, the J call TRBJ2-2; D remains unclear. CDR1 and CDR2 from the germline V gene are SGHAT and FQNNGV. The CDR3 covers 11 residues. V was shortened by 5 bases and J by 5 bases, with 3 bases between the two germline ends. The CDR3 is CASSLTGELFF. In DNA form, the CDR3 reads TGTGCCAGCAGCCTAACCGGGGAGCTGTTTTTT.

V usage is TRBV4-3 and J usage is TRBJ2-5; no definite D call. Trimming removed 0 bases from V and 2 bases from J, with 10 bases in between. Germline V gives CDR1 LGHNA, CDR2 YSLEER. There are 15 residues in the CDR3. The CDR3 region is CASSQDLTGQETQYF. In DNA form, the CDR3 reads TGCGCCAGCAGCCAAGATTTGACCGGGCAAGAGACCCAGTACTTC.

The chain employs TRBV5-5 and TRBJ1-5, with 7 bases identical to TRBD1. The CDR3 contains 14 residues. The V gene end was trimmed by 3 bases and the J gene end by 5 bases; junction bases not matched to a gene: 5. Per the germline V gene, CDR1 is SGHKS and CDR2 is YYEKEE (reference sequence). Here the CDR3 reads CASSSTGRDQPQHF. The CDR3 DNA sequence: TGTGCCAGCAGCTCGACAGGGAGGGATCAGCCCCAGCATTTT.

The chain has TRBV19 and TRBJ2-7; 9 positions agree with TRBD2. Germline V CDR1 and CDR2: LNHDA, SQIVND (reference sequence). Germline trimming cut 5 bases from V and 4 bases from J; bases unmatched to any gene: 9. CDR3 length: 15 residues. In nucleotides, the CDR3 is TGTGCCAGTAGTCCCTCTCGGCTAGCGGGGTACGAGCAGTACTTC. Protein product: CASSPSRLAGYEQYF.

V and J are TRBV6-6 and TRBJ2-1, with 8 bases fitting TRBD1. Trimming took 2 bases from V and 2 from J; bases not matched to a gene: 2. In germline, CDR1 is MNHNY, CDR2 SVGAGI (reference sequence). The CDR3 has 15 amino acids. The CDR3 DNA sequence: TGTGCCAGCAGTTACGCAGGGGGCACCTACAATGAGCAGTTCTTC. Its translation: CASSYAGGTYNEQFF.

This chain uses TRBV11-3 with TRBJ1-1; D uncertain. The CDR3 loop spans 12 amino acids. V shed 4 bases and J shed 1 base, with 4 bases lying between them. CDR1 and CDR2 from the germline V gene are SGHNT and YENEEA. The CDR3 bases are TGTGCCAGCAGCTATTGGAACACTGAAGCTTTCTTT. As protein: CASSYWNTEAFF. The whole variable domain, filled in from reference TRBV11-3 and TRBJ1-1, reads EAGVVQSPRYKIIEKKQPVAFWCNPISGHNTLYWYLQNLGQGPELLIRYENEEAVDDSQLPKDRFSAERLKGVDSTLKIQPAELGDSAVYLCASSYWNTEAFFGQGTRLTVV.

Regarding this clone: Other DNA sequences within the sample encode an identical CDR3. V usage is TRBV5-1 and J usage is TRBJ2-7; 10 bases agree with TRBD2. V trimming: 2 bases; J trimming: 3 bases; junction bases outside the gene matches: 2. Germline lookup yields CDR1 SGHRS and CDR2 YFSETQ. This CDR3 has 14 amino acids. The CDR3 is CASSLSSGSYEQYF. CDR3 DNA: TGCGCCAGCAGCTTATCTAGCGGGAGCTACGAGCAGTACTTC. The entire variable domain, with the rest obtained from reference TRBV5-1 and TRBJ2-7, is as follows: KAGVTQTPRYLIKTRGQQVTLSCSPISGHRSVSWYQQTPGQGLQFLFEYFSETQRNKGNFPGRFSGRQFSNSRSEMNVSTLELGDSALYLCASSLSSGSYEQYFGPGTRLTVT.

The chain recombines TRBV9 with TRBJ1-1; D possibly corresponds to TRBD1 (5 bases). CDR1 SGDLS and CDR2 YYNGEE come from the germline V gene. This CDR3 has 16 residues. V gave up 4 bases and J gave up 3 bases, with 19 bases separating them. This CDR3 reads CASSPLPLDRYTEAFF. Here the CDR3 DNA reads TGTGCCAGCAGCCCTCTGCCCCTCGACAGATACACTGAAGCTTTCTTT.

The gene calls are TRBV23-1 and TRBJ1-2, with D possibly TRBD1 on 6 matching bases. TRBV23-1 is an ORF, and what it does is uncertain. This CDR3 region has 15 residues. V was cut by 0 bases and J by 4 bases, with 12 bases left in between. CDR3 coding DNA: TGCGCCAGCAGTCAATCGGCGGGGGGCGGCTATGGCTACACCTTC. Its translation is CASSQSAGGGYGYTF.

Here the CDR3 DNA reads TGTGCCAGCAGACTAGCGGACAATGAGCAGTTCTTC. This translates into CASRLADNEQFF. V is TRBV25-1 and J is TRBJ2-1, with 8 positions matching TRBD2. Per germline, CDR1 MGHDK and CDR2 SYGVNS. Germline trimming cut 6 bases from V and 5 bases from J; bases unmatched to any gene: 0. CDR3 length equals 12 residues.

The chain recombines TRBV15 with TRBJ1-1; D perhaps matches TRBD1 (5 bases). V was shortened by 4 bases and J by 6 bases, with 12 bases between the two germline ends. CDR1 is LNHNV and CDR2 is YYDKDF in the germline V gene (reference sequence). The CDR3 is made up of 13 amino acids. The CDR3 region has the DNA TGTGCCACCAGCATCAAGGGGCAGCCTGAAGCTTTCTTT. This translates into CATSIKGQPEAFF.

This clone has just one count. The rearrangement joins TRBV28 to TRBJ1-5; D may be TRBD1 (6 bases). The CDR3 extends over 19 amino acids. V lost 1 base to trimming and J lost 1 base, with 20 bases between them. Looked up from germline, CDR1 is MDHEN and CDR2 is SYDVKM. The CDR3 DNA sequence: TGTGCCAGCAGTTTATTGGAGCAGGGGCTGATTATCAGCAATCAGCCCCAGCATTTT. It yields the protein CASSLLEQGLIISNQPQHF. The variable domain in full, with the rest retrieved from reference TRBV28 and TRBJ1-5, is DVKVTQSSRYLVKRTGEKVFLECVQDMDHENMFWYRQDPGLGLRLIYFSYDVKMKEKGDIPEGYSVSREKKERFSLILESASTNQTSMYLCASSLLEQGLIISNQPQHFGDGTRLSIL.

V and J are TRBV5-4 and TRBJ2-1; D is perhaps TRBD2 (5 bases). Germline CDR1 and CDR2: SGHNT and YYREEE (reference sequence). Trimming removed 4 bases from V and 5 bases from J, with 10 bases in between. CDR3 length: 13 amino acids. CDR3 region: CASSLRANNEQFF. The CDR3 DNA is TGTGCCAGCAGCCTGAGGGCAAACAATGAGCAGTTCTTC.

The sample holds one count of this clone. The chain links TRBV11-3 to TRBJ2-2, with TRBD2 identical over 8 bases. This CDR3 comprises 19 residues. Germline V lookup: CDR1 SGHNT, CDR2 YENEEA. Trimming at V came to 1 base and at J to 3 bases, leaving 13 bases not matched to a gene. As DNA, the CDR3 is TGTGCCAGCAGCTTAGCCGTCCCCCTGGGGGGACTAGACACCGGGGAGCTGTTTTTT. Its translation is CASSLAVPLGGLDTGELFF.

The gene calls are TRBV6-4 and TRBJ1-1; possibly TRBD1 for D (5 bases). The germline V gene has CDR1 MRHNA and CDR2 SNTAGT. The CDR3 has 13 amino acids. Trimming took off 0 bases at V and 7 bases at J, with 9 bases between the two ends. The CDR3 loop is CASSDSFDSEAFF. DNA of the CDR3: TGTGCCAGCAGTGACTCATTCGACAGTGAAGCTTTCTTT.

This clone was observed once. The rearrangement links TRBV14 to TRBJ2-5; D gene unclear. V was shortened by 1 base and J by 1 base, with 7 bases between the two germline ends. There are 14 residues in the CDR3. Germline V lookup: CDR1 SGHDN, CDR2 FVKESK. Written as DNA, the CDR3 is TGTGCCAGCAGCCAAGGGCAGTCCCAAGAGACCCAGTACTTC. Protein: CASSQGQSQETQYF.

The chain combines TRBV14 with TRBJ2-7; D is undetermined. Germline CDR1 and CDR2: SGHDN and FVKESK. V lost 0 bases to trimming and J lost 2 bases, with 14 bases between them. The CDR3 loop spans 16 amino acids. CDR3 residues: CASSQENTHTPYEQYF. CDR3 coding DNA: TGTGCCAGCAGCCAAGAAAACACCCACACTCCCTACGAGCAGTACTTC.

The chain carries TRBV4-2 and TRBJ2-7; tentatively, D is TRBD2 (5 bases). The germline CDR1 and CDR2 sequences are LGHNA and YNFKEQ. V was cut by 2 bases and J by 2 bases, with 16 bases left in between. The CDR3 sequence is 16 residues long. The CDR3 nucleotides are TGTGCCAGCAGCCAATCTGGGCTAGCTCCCCCCTACGAGCAGTACTTC. The encoded protein is CASSQSGLAPPYEQYF.

This clone was seen a single time. This chain links TRBV19 with TRBJ2-7; TRBD1 matches at 9 bases. The CDR3 covers 16 residues. V lost 6 bases and J lost 4; bases outside the gene matches: 13. Germline V lookup: CDR1 LNHDA, CDR2 SQIVND (reference sequence). This CDR3 is CASSKSAGQGLYEQYF. The CDR3 DNA is TGTGCCAGTAGCAAGAGCGCGGGACAGGGATTGTACGAGCAGTACTTC.

This chain joins TRBV5-6 and TRBJ2-7, with TRBD1 identical over 9 bases. V dropped 4 bases and J dropped 4; count of bases not matched to a gene: 12. The CDR3 length is 16 residues. The germline V gene has CDR1 SGHDT and CDR2 YYEEEE. The CDR3 here is CASSLSRAQGAYEQYF. Here the CDR3 DNA reads TGTGCCAGCAGCCTAAGTCGGGCACAGGGGGCTTACGAGCAGTACTTC.

This chain uses TRBV6-1 with TRBJ2-3; 7 nucleotides match TRBD1. V shed 9 bases and J 10 bases; nucleotides not matched to a gene: 7. The CDR3 totals 11 residues. Germline values: CDR1 MNHNS, CDR2 SASEGT. CDR3 residues: CASSDRDAQYF. CDR3 nucleotide sequence: TGTGCCAGTAGCGACAGGGATGCGCAGTATTTT.

The genes are TRBV28 and TRBJ2-4; D is uncertain. The V and J ends lost 3 bases and 1 base respectively, with 10 bases between them. The germline V gene encodes CDR1 MDHEN and CDR2 SYDVKM. This CDR3 has 15 residues. The CDR3 DNA reads TGTGCCAGCAGTTTGAACACGGTCGCCAAAAACATTCAGTACTTC. This translates into CASSLNTVAKNIQYF.

This chain joins TRBV11-3 and TRBJ1-1; D is unresolved. Trimming removed 5 bases from V and 3 bases from J, with 16 bases in between. Looked up from germline, CDR1 is SGHNT and CDR2 is YENEEA. The CDR3 length is 15 residues. CDR3 residues: CASSPLGSADTEAFF. The CDR3 DNA is TGTGCCAGCAGCCCCCTGGGTTCGGCGGACACTGAAGCTTTCTTT.

The V and J genes are TRBV7-9 and TRBJ1-1, with unresolved D. Trimming removed 5 bases from V and 1 base from J, with 5 bases in between. The length of the CDR3 is 12 residues. Germline V gives CDR1 SEHNR, CDR2 FQNEAQ (reference sequence). The CDR3 protein is CASSPPNTEAFF. The CDR3 DNA reads as TGTGCCAGCAGCCCACCGAACACTGAAGCTTTCTTT.